Each of the 4 T cell receptor beta chains below was sequenced from the same sample in a study of T cell responses to AZD1222 COVID-19 vaccine. Clones were read by immunoSEQ multiplex PCR, and TCRdb kept only the in-frame ones, dropping some. The sample includes 60,000 or so clones, roughly 84% seen only once; the top ten take 20%. Sample: peripheral blood, taken on day 0 of AZD1222 vaccination. The receptors here all came from an adult in good health.

The V gene is TRBV30, the J gene TRBJ2-3, with D perhaps TRBD2 (5 bases). The CDR3 is made up of 14 amino acids. Germline V gene lookup returns CDR1 GTSNPN and CDR2 SVGIG (reference sequence). Trimming removed 3 bases at V and 1 base at J, with 11 bases between. The CDR3 spells CAWSLMEGTDTQYF. In DNA form, the CDR3 reads TGTGCCTGGAGCCTAATGGAGGGCACAGATACGCAGTATTTT.

The rearrangement joins TRBV7-9 to TRBJ1-1; D ambiguous. The CDR3 is 13 residues long. Trimming removed 5 bases at V and 2 bases at J, with 9 bases between. Germline V gene sequence: CDR1 SEHNR, CDR2 FQNEAQ (reference sequence). As DNA, the CDR3 is TGTGCCAGCAGCCAAGCACACAACACTGAAGCTTTCTTT. Its translation: CASSQAHNTEAFF.

The CDR3, as DNA: TGCAGTGCTAGTAGTGGGGACAGGTCCGGCGGCTACACCTTC. Residues: CSASSGDRSGGYTF. V and J are TRBV20-1 and TRBJ1-2; TRBD1 agrees at 8 bases. This CDR3 spans 14 amino acids. Per the germline V gene, CDR1 is DFQATT and CDR2 is SNEGSKA (reference sequence). The junction had 11 bases not matched to a gene; V was cut back by 3 bases and J by 8 bases.

This clone was counted between two and nine times. The chain links TRBV30 to TRBJ1-2; D gene uncertain. The length of the CDR3 is 12 residues. Trimming removed 0 bases from V and 8 bases from J, with 10 bases in between. Germline loops: CDR1 GTSNPN, CDR2 SVGIG (reference sequence). The CDR3 protein is CAWSVQSGGYTF. The CDR3 coding sequence is TGTGCCTGGAGTGTACAGTCTGGGGGCTACACCTTC. The complete variable domain, with remaining parts taken from reference TRBV30 and TRBJ1-2, reads SQTIHQWPATLVQPVGSPLSLECTVEGTSNPNLYWYRQAAGRGLQLLFYSVGIGQISSEVPQNLSASRPQDRQFILSSKKLLLSDSGFYLCAWSVQSGGYTFGSGTRLTVV.